The next 16 T cell receptor beta chains were all read from a single sample in a study of T-cell reconstitution after alpha-beta-depleted transplantation in children. During its preparation, the TCRbeta library received unique molecular identifiers. TCRdb reanalysed the PCR reads using MiXCR and keeps one entry per CDR3 protein. The table records around 190,000 distinct CDR3 sequences, approximately 6.3% of them present only once. The material was PBMCs, obtained before TCRalphabeta/CD19-depleted stem cell transplant. Source of these receptors: a boy aged 2-9 years with acute lymphoblastic leukemia, due to receive a stem cell transplant.

This clonotype was seen repeatedly, ten times or more. The CDR3 nucleotides read TGTGCCAGCAGCTCCGTTCCGAGCTCCTACAATGAGCAGTTCTTC. Protein: CASSSVPSSYNEQFF. The rearrangement joins TRBV11-1 to TRBJ2-1; D is unresolved. Germline V CDR1 and CDR2: SGHAT, FQDESV (reference sequence). The CDR3 consists of 15 residues. With 4 bases removed from V and 0 bases from J, the gap between germline ends came to 10 bases. Filled out from reference TRBV11-1 and TRBJ2-1, the complete variable domain reads EAEVAQSPRYKITEKSQAVAFWCDPISGHATLYWYRQILGQGPELLVQFQDESVVDDSQLPKDRFSAERLKGVDSTLKIQPAELGDSAMYLCASSSVPSSYNEQFFGPGTRLTVL.

In this sample, this clonotype turned up a few times. The gene calls are TRBV28 and TRBJ2-3; maybe TRBD1 (7 bases). Germline V gene lookup returns CDR1 MDHEN and CDR2 SYDVKM. CDR3 length: 19 amino acids. The V end was cut by 5 bases, the J end by 2 bases, with 26 bases between. CDR3 amino acids: CASSPTDRSRGGYTDTQYF. The CDR3 DNA follows: TGTGCCAGCAGTCCCACGGACAGGTCTCGTGGAGGGTACACAGATACGCAGTATTTT.

This clonotype was found a few times. This chain links TRBV7-8 with TRBJ2-7; D unresolved. Germline V gene data show CDR1 as SGHVS and CDR2 as FQNEAQ. V lost 5 bases to trimming and J lost 2 bases, with 16 bases between them. The CDR3 length is 15 residues. The CDR3 DNA is TGTGCCAGCAGCCCGAGGACCGACGCCGCCTACGAGCAGTACTTC. Translating it yields CASSPRTDAAYEQYF.

The V and J genes are TRBV3-1 and TRBJ2-2; 9 bases agree with TRBD2. V lost 0 bases to trimming and J lost 4 bases; unmatched junction nucleotides: 6. This CDR3 has 17 residues. CDR1 and CDR2 from the germline V gene are LGHDT and YNNKEL (reference sequence). In DNA form, the CDR3 reads TGTGCCAGCAGCCAAGATCGTCTAGCGGGAATCACCGGGGAGCTGTTTTTT. Its translation is CASSQDRLAGITGELFF.

This clonotype has a count of ten or more. This chain links TRBV28 with TRBJ2-7, with TRBD1 identical over 9 bases. Germline V CDR1 and CDR2: MDHEN, SYDVKM. The CDR3 runs 16 residues. V was pared by 9 bases and J by 0 bases, with 12 bases of the junction left unmatched. This chain's CDR3 is CASWTGTGLFSYEQYF. CDR3 nucleotide sequence: TGTGCCAGTTGGACCGGGACAGGGTTATTCTCCTACGAGCAGTACTTC.

This clonotype has only a few counts. The rearrangement links TRBV7-9 to TRBJ1-1, with a possible D match to TRBD1 (5 bases). This CDR3 comprises 14 residues. CDR1 and CDR2 (germline): SEHNR, FQNEAQ (reference sequence). Trimming left V 2 bases short and J 3 bases short, with 10 bases between. CDR3 sequence reads: CASSLRLGDTEAFF. The CDR3 region has the DNA TGTGCCAGCAGCTTAAGATTAGGGGACACTGAAGCTTTCTTT.

This clonotype was recorded at least ten times. The rearrangement uses TRBV20-1 and TRBJ2-7, with D perhaps TRBD2 (5 bases). Per germline, CDR1 DFQATT and CDR2 SNEGSKA (reference sequence). The V end was cut by 1 base, the J end by 2 bases, with 15 bases between. CDR3 size: 15 residues. The CDR3 bases are TGCAGTGCTAGAGTCCCTAGTGGGAGCCCCTACGAGCAGTACTTC. The encoded protein is CSARVPSGSPYEQYF.

This clonotype was counted many times. V usage is TRBV28 and J usage is TRBJ2-1; 7 bases agree with TRBD2. Germline V gene sequence: CDR1 MDHEN, CDR2 SYDVKM. This CDR3 region has 15 residues. V was clipped by 2 bases and J by 7 bases; unmatched bases: 8. The CDR3 loop is CASSLVFAGENEQFF. The CDR3 DNA reads TGTGCCAGCAGTTTAGTTTTCGCGGGGGAGAATGAGCAGTTCTTC.

The sample holds many counts of this clonotype. The chain links TRBV7-2 to TRBJ2-3; D possibly matches TRBD1 or TRBD2 (5 bases each). CDR3 length: 16 residues. Per germline, CDR1 SGHTA and CDR2 FQGNSA. V gave up 5 bases and J gave up 5 bases, with 20 bases separating them. Written as DNA, the CDR3 is TGTGCCAGCAGCGTACGGTCGGGACCCCCTGGAGATACGCAGTATTTT. Translation gives CASSVRSGPPGDTQYF.

This clonotype was seen many times. The rearrangement links TRBV20-1 to TRBJ2-7; D ambiguous. The CDR3 is 11 amino acids. The V end lost 6 bases, the J end lost 5 bases, and 11 bases lay between the germline ends. CDR1 is DFQATT, CDR2 SNEGSKA, per germline (reference sequence). DNA of the CDR3: TGCAGTGCCCTCTTACCTCACGAGCAGTACTTC. Translating gives CSALLPHEQYF.

This clonotype was seen many times. The rearrangement links TRBV20-1 to TRBJ2-7; tentatively, D is TRBD2 (6 bases). V was shortened by 3 bases and J by 6 bases, with 15 bases between the two germline ends. There are 13 residues in the CDR3. Looked up from germline, CDR1 is DFQATT and CDR2 is SNEGSKA (reference sequence). CDR3 region: CSASRGKGFEQYF. The DNA for the CDR3 is TGCAGTGCTAGTCGGGGGAAGGGCTTCGAGCAGTACTTC.

This clonotype was found many times. This chain connects TRBV5-5 to TRBJ2-1; 8 bases map to TRBD1. V lost 5 bases to trimming and J lost 4 bases; unmatched junction nucleotides: 8. The CDR3 totals 15 residues. Germline V gives CDR1 SGHKS, CDR2 YYEKEE (reference sequence). The CDR3 DNA reads TGTGCCAGCAGAGTGGACAGGGCCGTATACAATGAGCAGTTCTTC. As protein: CASRVDRAVYNEQFF.

This clonotype was observed a few times. The chain is built from TRBV6-2 or TRBV6-3 and TRBJ1-1; the D is unclear. This CDR3 is built from 14 residues. V was shortened by 3 bases and J by 6 bases, with 14 bases between the two germline ends. The germline V gene encodes CDR1 MNHEY and CDR2 SVGEGT. CDR3 sequence (DNA): TGTGCCAGCAGTTATCCGACCGGTTGGGCTGAAGCTTTCTTT. It specifies CASSYPTGWAEAFF.

This clonotype was recorded at least ten times. The chain couples TRBV29-1 to TRBJ1-1; possible D gene TRBD1, 5 bases. Germline V gene lookup returns CDR1 SQVTM and CDR2 ANQGSEA. V lost 5 bases, J lost 0 bases, and 10 bases lay in between. The CDR3 covers 13 residues. Here the CDR3 DNA reads TGCAGCGTTCAGACAGTTATGAACACTGAAGCTTTCTTT. It yields the protein CSVQTVMNTEAFF. The full variable domain, rest sourced from reference TRBV29-1 and TRBJ1-1, is SAVISQKPSRDICQRGTSLTIQCQVDSQVTMMFWYRQQPGQSLTLIATANQGSEATYESGFVIDKFPISRPNLTFSTLTVSNMSPEDSSIYLCSVQTVMNTEAFFGQGTRLTVV.

There are many counts of this clonotype. V is TRBV29-1 and J is TRBJ1-4, with D unclear. V was trimmed by 1 base and J by 8 bases, leaving 5 bases between them. The CDR3 extends over 11 amino acids. The germline gives CDR1 SQVTM, CDR2 ANQGSEA. The CDR3 DNA is TGCAGCGTTGAAGGCCAAGAAAAACTGTTTTTT. This encodes CSVEGQEKLFF.

This clonotype was seen at least ten times. The rearrangement uses TRBV28 and TRBJ2-7; TRBD2 matches at 8 bases. Germline V CDR1 and CDR2: MDHEN, SYDVKM. This CDR3 has 14 amino acids. Losses at the gene ends were 6 bases for V and 6 bases for J; bases not matched to a gene: 10. The CDR3 nucleotides read TGTGCCAGCAGCCCTCCGTTTAGCGGGATCGAGCAGTACTTC. Protein sequence: CASSPPFSGIEQYF.